This entry lists 15 T cell receptor beta chains sequenced from one sample in a study of cytomegalovirus exposure and HLA in healthy donors. The primer mix had 60 Vbeta and 13 Jbeta primers. Profiling relied on immunoSEQ multiplex PCR, and the TCRdb table lists in-frame clones only, not all of them. The sample lists 150,000 to 200,000 clones; about 77% were seen once. Material for sequencing was PBMCs. The receptors come from a woman in her twenties or thirties in good health and CMV-seropositive.

A remark on this clone: Other DNA sequences in this sample translate to the same CDR3. This chain joins TRBV15 and TRBJ2-7; possibly TRBD2 for D (5 bases). This CDR3 spans 12 amino acids. V shed 1 base and J shed 7 bases, with 8 bases lying between them. Germline values: CDR1 LNHNV, CDR2 YYDKDF (reference sequence). This CDR3 reads CATSRAAGEQYF. CDR3 sequence (DNA): TGTGCCACCAGCAGAGCGGCGGGTGAGCAGTACTTC. The full variable domain, completed using reference TRBV15 and TRBJ2-7, is DAMVIQNPRYQVTQFGKPVTLSCSQTLNHNVMYWYQQKSSQAPKLLFHYYDKDFNNEADTPDNFQSRRPNTSFCFLDIRSPGLGDTAMYLCATSRAAGEQYFGPGTRLTVT.

The V gene is TRBV27, the J gene TRBJ1-5; 7 bases match TRBD1. Trimming cost V 4 bases and J 4 bases; bases outside gene matches: 19. CDR3 length: 19 residues. Per the germline V gene, CDR1 is MNHEY and CDR2 is SMNVEV (reference sequence). The CDR3, as DNA: TGTGCCAGCAGTTCGTGGACAGGCCCCTTTAGGAGGGGGAATCAGCCCCAGCATTTT. It is translated as CASSSWTGPFRRGNQPQHF.

This chain connects TRBV5-4 to TRBJ2-7, with TRBD1 as a possible D gene (6 bases). The CDR3 has 14 amino acids. Between the trimmed V and J ends, which lost 0 bases and 2 bases, there was a span of 9 bases. The germline V gene encodes CDR1 SGHNT and CDR2 YYREEE (reference sequence). The CDR3 DNA sequence: TGTGCCAGCAGCTTGGACAGGGTCCCCTACGAGCAGTACTTC. It codes for CASSLDRVPYEQYF. The entire variable domain, with the rest obtained from reference TRBV5-4 and TRBJ2-7, is as follows: ETGVTQSPTHLIKTRGQQVTLRCSSQSGHNTVSWYQQALGQGPQFIFQYYREEENGRGNFPPRFSGLQFPNYSSELNVNALELDDSALYLCASSLDRVPYEQYFGPGTRLTVT.

This chain connects TRBV19 to TRBJ1-1, with no clear D. The V gene lost 7 bases and the J gene lost 1 base, with 13 bases spanning the gap. The CDR3 is made up of 14 amino acids. Germline values: CDR1 LNHDA, CDR2 SQIVND (reference sequence). CDR3 DNA: TGTGCCAGTACCCGACCGGGTCGGAACACTGAAGCTTTCTTT. Translating gives CASTRPGRNTEAFF.

This rearrangement joins TRBV29-1 to TRBJ2-3, with 8 nucleotides matching TRBD1. The junction had 10 bases not matched to a gene; V was cut back by 4 bases and J by 4 bases. The CDR3 has 15 amino acids. Germline CDR1 and CDR2: SQVTM and ANQGSEA. The CDR3 DNA follows: TGCAGCGTTGTAGGGTTCAGGGGGCAGGCAGATACGCAGTATTTT. This codes for CSVVGFRGQADTQYF.

V usage is TRBV4-3 and J usage is TRBJ2-3, with D unresolved. V lost 1 base and J 6 bases, leaving 17 bases between the germline ends. The length of the CDR3 is 16 residues. CDR1 LGHNA and CDR2 YSLEER come from the germline V gene. The CDR3 DNA reads TGCGCCAGCAGCCAAGGTTTGGTACTCCTCTCCGATACGCAGTATTTT. Translation gives CASSQGLVLLSDTQYF.

The chain is built from TRBV7-2 and TRBJ2-3; perhaps TRBD2 as D (5 bases). There are 15 residues in the CDR3. CDR1 and CDR2 from the germline V gene are SGHTA and FQGNSA. V dropped 1 base and J dropped 3 bases, with 11 bases sitting between them. In nucleotides, the CDR3 is TGTGCCAGCAGCTTAGGCGGGTTTTCGACAGATACGCAGTATTTT. Residues: CASSLGGFSTDTQYF.

In its sample, this clone was seen once. The gene calls are TRBV18 and TRBJ2-3; 14 bases match TRBD2. Germline trimming cut 3 bases from V and 3 bases from J; bases unmatched to any gene: 11. This CDR3 has 19 residues. Germline V gene lookup returns CDR1 KGHSH and CDR2 LQKENI. In nucleotides, the CDR3 is TGTGCCAGCTCACCTGCCAGACTAGCGGGGGGGCCGGGGACAGATACGCAGTATTTT. Protein: CASSPARLAGGPGTDTQYF.

The sample holds a few counts of this clone. The chain recombines TRBV5-6 with TRBJ2-2; D call uncertain. V lost 3 bases to trimming and J lost 8 bases, with 5 bases between them. The CDR3 runs to 11 residues. The germline V gene encodes CDR1 SGHDT and CDR2 YYEEEE. The CDR3 nucleotides read TGTGCCAGCAGCTCCAAAGGGGAGCTGTTTTTT. As protein: CASSSKGELFF.

There are a few counts of this clone. The DNA for the CDR3 is TGCGCCAGCAGCCAAGACGGCCGGCCCACCGGGGATACGCAGTATTTT. It is translated as CASSQDGRPTGDTQYF. The chain joins TRBV4-1 to TRBJ2-3; D remains unclear. Per germline, CDR1 MGHRA and CDR2 YSYEKL. The CDR3 length is 16 residues. V gave up 0 bases and J gave up 6 bases, with 16 bases separating them.

The chain couples TRBV7-6 to TRBJ2-2; 12 bases line up with TRBD1. V lost 3 bases to trimming and J lost 6 bases; unmatched junction nucleotides: 5. The CDR3 loop spans 16 amino acids. Germline V CDR1 and CDR2: SGHVS, FNYEAQ. The CDR3 coding sequence is TGTGCCAGCAGCTTCTCCGGGACAGGGGGCTCCGGGGAGCTGTTTTTT. It yields the protein CASSFSGTGGSGELFF.

The V call is TRBV13, the J call TRBJ2-3, with 10 bases that match TRBD2. The V gene's germline CDR1 is PRHDT and CDR2 FYEKMQ (reference sequence). There are 16 residues in the CDR3. Trimming took 5 bases from V and 6 from J; bases not matched to a gene: 11. This CDR3 is CASSASSGSGGDTQYF. The CDR3 DNA follows: TGTGCCAGCAGCGCCTCTAGCGGGAGTGGGGGGGATACGCAGTATTTT.

This clone appeared once. The chain carries TRBV5-6 and TRBJ2-7, with 8 bases matching TRBD1. V shed 5 bases, J shed 1 base, and the junction held 8 bases outside the gene matches. In germline, CDR1 is SGHDT, CDR2 YYEEEE. This CDR3 spans 15 amino acids. CDR3 bases: TGTGCCAGCAGAGTCTTATGGACAGGGTCCTACGAGCAGTACTTC. Its translation is CASRVLWTGSYEQYF.

V gene TRBV11-2 combines with J gene TRBJ2-5; D remains ambiguous. The J call may be faulty, since TRBJ2-7 better matches the DNA end. In germline, CDR1 is SGHAT, CDR2 FQNNGV. CDR3 length: 13 amino acids. CDR3 region: CASSLVGRYEQYF. The DNA of the CDR3 is TGTGCCAGCAGCTTAGTAGGCAGGTACGAGCAGTACTTC.

V and J are TRBV13 and TRBJ1-2, with a tentative D call TRBD1 (5 bases). There are 16 residues in the CDR3. Germline V gene sequence: CDR1 PRHDT, CDR2 FYEKMQ (reference sequence). Between the trimmed V and J ends, which lost 5 bases and 1 base, there was a span of 17 bases. The CDR3 loop reads CASSLRQFPYNYGYTF. The CDR3 nucleotides are TGTGCCAGCAGCCTCCGACAGTTTCCTTATAACTATGGCTACACCTTC.